The entry below describes one T cell receptor beta chain. Trimming left V 3 bases short and J 2 bases short, with 8 bases between. Per germline, CDR1 SGHRS and CDR2 YFSETQ. This CDR3 has 13 amino acids. Repertoires were generated with immunoSEQ multiplex PCR, while TCRdb's copy carries only in-frame clones and drops some. The sample shows 55,000 to 75,000 clones, around 83% of them seen only once. This specimen comes from a study of blood T cell repertoires in COVID-19. Study context: Samples taken during acute and convalescent COVID-19 were collected in the United States, Italy and Spain.

The receptor was isolated from a human donor in a cohort sampled during active COVID-19. The sequencing sample was made of peripheral blood. The genes are TRBV5-1 and TRBJ2-5, with a tentative D call TRBD1 (6 bases). CDR3 amino acids: CASSWQGQETQYF. The CDR3 DNA sequence: TGCGCCAGCAGCTGGCAGGGGCAAGAGACCCAGTACTTC.